The clone carrying this T cell receptor (beta chain) was observed a handful of times. The entry originates in a study of blood T cell repertoires in COVID-19. Across the study: Italy, Spain and the United States were the sources of the convalescent and acute COVID-19 samples. The cDNA or gDNA used as material had been derived from T cells, B-cell-depleted T cells, or PBMCs.

Assay used: immunoSEQ multiplex PCR; TCRdb lists only in-frame clones, some missing. This sample has about 220,000 clones, with about four fifths found just once. The V and J ends lost 2 bases and 3 bases respectively, with 10 bases between them. Germline V CDR1 and CDR2: SGHTA, FQGTGA. This CDR3 has 14 residues. This clonotype was obtained from a woman aged 25 to 45 who had recovered from COVID-19. The chain employs TRBV7-3 and TRBJ1-1, with D tentatively TRBD1 (5 bases). The material sequenced was peripheral blood. DNA for the CDR3: TGTGCCAGCAGCTTATCTGGGGGGGACACTGAAGCTTTCTTT. Its protein is CASSLSGGDTEAFF.